This T cell receptor beta chain was observed in a study of cytomegalovirus exposure and HLA in healthy donors. Findings and limits, study-wide: Confirmation in vitro established that three CMV-associated chains were specific for CMV antigens.

With regard to this clone: Its target is not known.

60 Vbeta and 13 Jbeta primers were used in PCR. TCRdb keeps only in-frame clones here, not all; method: immunoSEQ multiplex PCR. The sample includes roughly 140,000 clones, roughly three quarters of them seen just once. Germline V gene lookup returns CDR1 SGHRS and CDR2 YFSETQ. V dropped 0 bases and J dropped 6 bases, with 9 bases sitting between them. The CDR3 extends over 14 amino acids. The rearrangement joins TRBV5-1 to TRBJ1-4, with D possibly TRBD1 on 5 matching bases. Sequenced: PBMCs. This clonotype was obtained from a female donor in good health and CMV-seronegative. CDR3 residues: CASSLAGPDEKLFF. The DNA of the CDR3 is TGCGCCAGCAGCTTGGCAGGGCCAGATGAAAAACTGTTTTTT.